Each of the 25 T cell receptor beta chains below was sequenced from the same sample in a study of control samples from healthy donors and cancer patients (TCRdb year 2020). Libraries came from the immunoSEQ multiplex PCR assay. TCRdb obtained this table from immuneACCESS and retained in-frame rearrangements with V and J assigned. These tables miss some clones; where compared with another copy, unresolved V genes account for less than half of the shortfall, and the remainder is unexplained. The sample contains approximately 170,000 clones, more than 85% of them found a single time. Approximately 0.7% of the sample goes to the ten largest clones. Sequencing was done on a sample of blood. These receptors all stem from a woman in her twenties or thirties in good health.

This chain uses TRBV19 with TRBJ2-1; TRBD2 aligns across 10 bases. This CDR3 contains 20 residues. V gave up 7 bases and J gave up 5 bases; unmatched junction bases: 23. Germline V gives CDR1 LNHDA, CDR2 SQIVND (reference sequence). The CDR3 reads CASTSMPMSLTSGQDNEQFF. DNA for the CDR3: TGTGCCAGTACCAGTATGCCCATGTCCCTGACTAGCGGGCAAGACAATGAGCAGTTCTTC. Filled out from reference TRBV19 and TRBJ2-1, the complete variable domain reads DGGITQSPKYLFRKEGQNVTLSCEQNLNHDAMYWYRQDPGQGLRLIYYSQIVNDFQKGDIAEGYSVSREKKESFPLTVTSAQKNPTAFYLCASTSMPMSLTSGQDNEQFFGPGTRLTVL.

The genes are TRBV5-1 and TRBJ1-2; D gene uncertain. V was trimmed by 0 bases and J by 6 bases, leaving 9 bases between them. CDR1 and CDR2 from the germline V gene are SGHRS and YFSETQ. This CDR3 comprises 13 residues. The CDR3 is CASSLVGMDGYTF. CDR3 DNA: TGCGCCAGCAGCTTGGTGGGTATGGATGGCTACACCTTC.

The CDR3 sequence is CASSLGGKGNTIYF. Written as DNA, the CDR3 is TGTGCCAGCAGTTTAGGGGGGAAGGGAAACACCATATATTTT. V and J are TRBV28 and TRBJ1-3; D possibly corresponds to TRBD1 (5 bases). Germline values: CDR1 MDHEN, CDR2 SYDVKM. The CDR3 extends over 14 amino acids. V gave up 2 bases and J gave up 4 bases, with 9 bases separating them.

With regard to this clone: A junction end diverges from the germline sequence, so it may reflect a read error. The identical CDR3 is also encoded by other nucleotide sequences in the sample. The gene calls are TRBV6-5 and TRBJ2-7; 11 nucleotides agree with TRBD2. Germline assignment: CDR1 MNHEY and CDR2 SVGAGI. The CDR3 sequence is 16 residues long. The CDR3 region is CASSYSRGTSGNEQYF. In nucleotides, the CDR3 is TGTGCCAGCAGTTACTCGAGAGGGACTAGCGGCAACGAGCAATACTTC.

This clone was seen only once. The CDR3: CASSEDQVAFF. In DNA, the CDR3 is TGTGCCAGCAGTGAAGATCAGGTGGCTTTCTTT. V usage is TRBV2 and J usage is TRBJ1-1; no definite D call. There are 11 residues in the CDR3. Deletions cut 1 base from V and 11 bases from J, with 8 bases between. Germline CDR1 SNHLY, CDR2 FYNNEI.

The chain is built from TRBV5-1 and TRBJ1-3; tentatively, D is TRBD1 (5 bases). This CDR3 is built from 14 residues. Germline values: CDR1 SGHRS, CDR2 YFSETQ. The V and J ends lost 7 bases and 4 bases respectively, with 15 bases between them. The CDR3 loop reads CASHEGTGGNTIYF. In nucleotides, the CDR3 is TGCGCCAGCCACGAGGGGACTGGAGGAAACACCATATATTTT.

The chain is built from TRBV18 and TRBJ2-5; 11 bases align to TRBD1. From germline, CDR1 is KGHSH and CDR2 LQKENI. This CDR3 has 16 residues. V trimming: 8 bases; J trimming: 0 bases; junction bases outside the gene matches: 8. The CDR3 nucleotides are TGTGCCAGCCATCCGGGACAGGGGGGAGACCAAGAGACCCAGTACTTC. It translates to CASHPGQGGDQETQYF.

For the CDR3, the DNA is TGTGCTAGTGGCCGCCTGGGGGTGGTCGTAGAGACCCAGTACTTC. Translated, it gives CASGRLGVVVETQYF. V is TRBV12-5 and J is TRBJ2-5; D is perhaps TRBD1 or TRBD2 (5 bases each). V lost 6 bases, J lost 4 bases, and 18 bases lay in between. This CDR3 has 15 residues. The germline V gene has CDR1 LGHNT and CDR2 FRNRAP.

The rearrangement links TRBV6-5 to TRBJ2-7, with D perhaps matching TRBD1 or TRBD2 (5 bases each). The CDR3 totals 12 residues. CDR1 and CDR2 from the germline V gene are MNHEY and SVGAGI. CDR3 sequence (DNA): TGTTCAACCCGGGACGAGCCGTCCGAGCAGTACTTC. This translates into CSTRDEPSEQYF.

CDR3 sequence reads: CASSQDQGFDYEQYF. The DNA of the CDR3 is TGTGCCAGCAGCCAAGACCAGGGTTTTGACTACGAGCAGTACTTC. V is TRBV4-2 and J is TRBJ2-7, with D possibly being TRBD1 (5 bases). V lost 0 bases and J 3 bases, leaving 12 bases between the germline ends. This CDR3 region has 15 residues. Germline CDR1 is LGHNA and CDR2 is YNFKEQ.

The chain recombines TRBV24-1 with TRBJ2-7; tentatively, D is TRBD1 (6 bases). This CDR3 spans 15 amino acids. CDR1 and CDR2 (germline): KGHDR, SFDVKD. V was cut by 4 bases and J by 0 bases, with 12 bases left in between. DNA of the CDR3: TGTGCCACCAGTGAGTCGGGACACAGCTCCTACGAGCAGTACTTC. Residues: CATSESGHSSYEQYF.

This rearrangement joins TRBV19 to TRBJ1-2; TRBD1 matches 8 bases. CDR3 length: 15 amino acids. The germline V gene has CDR1 LNHDA and CDR2 SQIVND (reference sequence). With 5 bases clipped from V and 3 bases from J, the junction kept 8 bases outside the gene matches. CDR3 region: CASSVHRGSDYGYTF. The DNA for the CDR3 is TGTGCCAGTAGTGTCCACAGGGGGTCGGACTATGGCTACACCTTC.

V usage is TRBV5-8 and J usage is TRBJ2-1; 9 bases match TRBD1. Trimming at V came to 4 bases and at J to 8 bases, leaving 10 bases not matched to a gene. Germline assignment: CDR1 SGHTS and CDR2 YDEGEE. The CDR3 contains 15 residues. CDR3 loop: CASSPGTGLFDEQFF. The DNA for the CDR3 is TGTGCCAGCAGCCCCGGGACAGGGCTATTTGATGAGCAGTTCTTC.

Worth noting for this clone: One end of the junction fails to match germline, which may point to a read error. The chain couples TRBV6-1 to TRBJ2-7; 13 bases line up with TRBD2. CDR1 is MNHNS, CDR2 SASEGT, per germline. The CDR3 loop spans 13 amino acids. The CDR3 is CASSEPTSGRADF. CDR3 sequence (DNA): TGTGCCAGCAGTGAGCCCACTAGCGGGAGGGCCGACTTC.

This clone was observed a handful of times. The rearrangement links TRBV6-4 to TRBJ1-1; no reliable D call. In germline, CDR1 is MRHNA, CDR2 SNTAGT. This CDR3 region has 15 residues. Between the trimmed V and J ends, which lost 0 bases and 1 base, there was a span of 9 bases. The CDR3 region has the DNA TGTGCCAGCAGTGACTCGAGTTCGGGGAACACTGAAGCTTTCTTT. Amino acid sequence: CASSDSSSGNTEAFF.

This sequence joins TRBV24-1 and TRBJ1-5; tentative D call: TRBD1 (6 bases). Germline assignment: CDR1 KGHDR and CDR2 SFDVKD. V lost 2 bases to trimming and J lost 5 bases, with 18 bases between them. CDR3 length: 17 amino acids. As DNA, the CDR3 is TGTGCCACCAGTGATTCGCCTGTGGGGGGCTTTTATCAGCCCCAGCATTTT. Amino acids: CATSDSPVGGFYQPQHF.

The chain recombines TRBV6-5 with TRBJ2-7; 11 bases align to TRBD1. The CDR3 contains 15 residues. Per germline, CDR1 MNHEY and CDR2 SVGAGI. The V segment lost 7 bases and the J segment 3 bases; nucleotides outside the gene matches: 8. CDR3 residues: CASTGQGAFGYEQYF. CDR3 bases: TGTGCCAGCACCGGACAGGGGGCATTCGGCTACGAGCAGTACTTC.

This sequence joins TRBV4-3 and TRBJ2-1; 12 bases are a match to TRBD2. The CDR3 has 16 amino acids. CDR1 and CDR2 (germline): LGHNA, YSLEER. The junction had 1 base not matched to a gene; V was cut back by 0 bases and J by 4 bases. DNA of the CDR3: TGCGCCAGCAGCCAAGACCTAGCGGGAGGGTACAATGAGCAGTTCTTC. It encodes CASSQDLAGGYNEQFF.

This chain joins TRBV7-2 and TRBJ2-7; TRBD1 might be the D (5 bases). The CDR3 is made up of 14 amino acids. CDR1 is SGHTA and CDR2 is FQGNSA in the germline V gene. The V and J ends lost 5 bases and 5 bases respectively, with 16 bases between them. The CDR3 is CASSLSGLLHEQYF. DNA of the CDR3: TGTGCCAGCAGCCTGTCAGGGCTACTACACGAGCAGTACTTC.

The chain links TRBV23-1 to TRBJ2-7; D perhaps matches TRBD2 (5 bases). TRBV23-1 is reported as an ORF; its role is uncertain. V was trimmed by 6 bases and J by 8 bases, leaving 23 bases between them. This CDR3 contains 15 residues. CDR3 nucleotide sequence: TGCGCCAGCAGCCCCGGGCTAGCTACTACGAACCAGCAGTACTTC. As protein: CASSPGLATTNQQYF.

This rearrangement joins TRBV10-2 to TRBJ2-7; 12 positions match TRBD2. The V segment lost 0 bases and the J segment 2 bases; nucleotides outside the gene matches: 2. The CDR3 is 16 residues long. Germline CDR1 and CDR2: WSHSY and SAAADI. The CDR3 is CASSESRTSGTYEQYF. The DNA for the CDR3 is TGCGCCAGCAGTGAGTCGAGGACTAGCGGGACCTACGAGCAGTACTTC.

The rearrangement uses TRBV5-4 and TRBJ2-7; 8 nucleotides align to TRBD1. CDR1 and CDR2 (germline): SGHNT, YYREEE (reference sequence). The CDR3 is 12 residues long. V shed 10 bases and J 2 bases; nucleotides not matched to a gene: 5. CDR3 sequence reads: CACGQGPYEQYF. CDR3 in DNA: TGTGCCTGTGGACAGGGACCCTACGAGCAGTACTTC.

The chain is built from TRBV12-5 and TRBJ1-1; TRBD1 might be the D (5 bases). CDR3 length equals 14 residues. The germline V gene has CDR1 LGHNT and CDR2 FRNRAP. Trimming took 7 bases from V and 1 from J, leaving 13 bases between them. CDR3 sequence (DNA): TGTGCTAGTGCCACCGGGGGTGGGAACACTGAAGCTTTCTTT. Its translation is CASATGGGNTEAFF. Full variable domain (rest looked up from reference TRBV12-5 and TRBJ1-1): DARVTQTPRHKVTEMGQEVTMRCQPILGHNTVFWYRQTMMQGLELLAYFRNRAPLDDSGMPKDRFSAEMPDATLATLKIQPSEPRDSAVYFCASATGGGNTEAFFGQGTRLTVV.

The chain carries TRBV5-6 and TRBJ2-1; D is possibly TRBD2 (6 bases). The germline gives CDR1 SGHDT, CDR2 YYEEEE. V shed 3 bases and J shed 9 bases, with 16 bases lying between them. The CDR3 extends over 14 amino acids. The CDR3 region is CASSWGTFQSEQFF. The DNA for the CDR3 is TGTGCCAGCAGCTGGGGGACTTTTCAAAGTGAGCAGTTCTTC.

The rearrangement uses TRBV4-2 and TRBJ1-5, with unresolved D. This CDR3 is built from 15 residues. V was clipped by 0 bases and J by 3 bases, with 9 bases between them. Per germline, CDR1 LGHNA and CDR2 YNFKEQ. This chain's CDR3 is CASSQDTGYNQPQHF. The CDR3 DNA sequence: TGTGCCAGCAGCCAAGATACGGGTTACAATCAGCCCCAGCATTTT.